This entry lists 16 T cell receptor beta chains sequenced from one sample in a study of T cells in localized non-small cell lung cancer. Method: immunoSEQ multiplex PCR; TCRdb's copy keeps in-frame clones and lacks some. The sample includes about 23,000 clones, 90% seen only once; the top ten take 6.9%. The sequencing used peripheral blood, collected before any cancer treatment. The receptors here all came from a woman aged 40 to 75 with stage I lung adenocarcinoma.

CDR3 sequence: CASSFLRDRGGYTF. CDR3 sequence (DNA): TGTGCCAGCAGTTTTCTCCGGGACAGGGGCGGCTACACCTTC. The V call is TRBV28, the J call TRBJ1-2; 10 bases fit TRBD1. Germline trimming cut 3 bases from V and 8 bases from J; bases unmatched to any gene: 6. Germline-derived CDR1 and CDR2 are MDHEN and SYDVKM. CDR3 length: 14 residues.

The chain is built from TRBV10-1 and TRBJ1-6, with 8 bases identical to TRBD1. The CDR3 is made up of 13 amino acids. The germline CDR1 and CDR2 sequences are WNHNN and SYGVQD (reference sequence). V lost 10 bases, J lost 10 bases, and 9 bases stayed unmatched. The CDR3 region has the DNA TGCGCCACCTCGGACAGGGTGGGATCACCCCTCCACTTT. Its translation: CATSDRVGSPLHF.

J is TRBJ2-3 and V is TRBV9, with a possible D match to TRBD2 (5 bases). The ends were cut back, 3 bases at V and 6 bases at J, with 17 bases in the middle. Germline V gives CDR1 SGDLS, CDR2 YYNGEE. CDR3 size: 15 residues. The DNA of the CDR3 is TGTGCCAGCAGCGACCTTTCCCTGGGAGAGGATACGCAGTATTTT. Translating it yields CASSDLSLGEDTQYF.

This rearrangement joins TRBV6-5 to TRBJ2-7, with a tentative D call TRBD1 (5 bases). Trimming took 2 bases from V and 6 from J, leaving 11 bases between them. Per the germline V gene, CDR1 is MNHEY and CDR2 is SVGAGI. CDR3 length: 13 amino acids. The CDR3, as DNA: TGTGCCAGCAGTTACCAGGGTACGGCCGAGCAGTACTTC. It specifies CASSYQGTAEQYF.

This chain connects TRBV6-1 to TRBJ2-7; 7 nucleotides agree with TRBD1. The CDR3 is made up of 16 amino acids. Looked up from germline, CDR1 is MNHNS and CDR2 is SASEGT. The ends lost 3 bases at V and 3 bases at J; junction bases unmatched: 11. The CDR3 bases are TGTGCCAGCAGTGATGACCGAAGGACAGGTTACTACGAGCAGTACTTC. This encodes CASSDDRRTGYYEQYF.

The chain recombines TRBV6-5 with TRBJ1-5; D is undetermined. Germline CDR1 is MNHEY and CDR2 is SVGAGI. The CDR3 is 14 residues long. V lost 6 bases to trimming and J lost 0 bases, with 9 bases between them. This chain's CDR3 is CASRELDSNQPQHF. The CDR3 DNA follows: TGTGCCAGCAGGGAACTAGATAGCAATCAGCCCCAGCATTTT.

The chain links TRBV15 to TRBJ2-3; a possible D gene is TRBD2 (5 bases). V lost 8 bases and J lost 4, with 19 bases in between. The CDR3 sequence is 15 residues long. The germline V gene encodes CDR1 LNHNV and CDR2 YYDKDF (reference sequence). The CDR3 is CATLPDLTNADTQYF. CDR3 sequence (DNA): TGTGCCACCCTACCGGACTTGACAAACGCAGATACGCAGTATTTT.

The chain uses TRBV7-9 and TRBJ2-1, with D uncertain. Germline V gene data show CDR1 as SEHNR and CDR2 as FQNEAQ (reference sequence). The ends were cut back, 1 base at V and 1 base at J, with 5 bases in the middle. The CDR3 extends over 14 amino acids. The CDR3 spells CASSLGSSYNEQFF. CDR3 sequence (DNA): TGTGCCAGCAGCTTAGGATCTTCCTACAATGAGCAGTTCTTC.

This clone showed up just a few times. The rearrangement joins TRBV6-1 to TRBJ2-7; D gene unclear. V dropped 6 bases and J dropped 0 bases, with 12 bases sitting between them. The germline CDR1 and CDR2 sequences are MNHNS and SASEGT. The CDR3 runs 14 residues. This CDR3 is CASRYGPPSYEQYF. The CDR3 nucleotides read TGTGCCAGCAGGTACGGGCCGCCCTCCTACGAGCAGTACTTC.

The V and J genes are TRBV6-6 and TRBJ2-2; 8 bases map to TRBD2. V dropped 4 bases and J dropped 5; count of bases not matched to a gene: 9. This CDR3 comprises 16 residues. From germline, CDR1 is MNHNY and CDR2 SVGAGI (reference sequence). CDR3 protein: CASSSPTERETGELFF. The CDR3 bases are TGTGCCAGCAGTTCCCCGACGGAGCGGGAGACCGGGGAGCTGTTTTTT.

The J gene is TRBJ2-7, the V gene TRBV28, with 8 bases fitting TRBD1. V was clipped by 6 bases and J by 4 bases; unmatched bases: 14. Germline V gene lookup returns CDR1 MDHEN and CDR2 SYDVKM. This CDR3 has 16 residues. CDR3 in amino acids: CASSPATGQGRYEQYF. CDR3 in DNA: TGTGCCAGCAGCCCCGCAACCGGACAGGGACGGTACGAGCAGTACTTC.

The chain combines TRBV9 with TRBJ2-1, with 13 positions matching TRBD2. This CDR3 contains 14 residues. Per the germline V gene, CDR1 is SGDLS and CDR2 is YYNGEE. The trim removed 5 bases at V and 5 bases at J, leaving 1 base unmatched. In DNA, the CDR3 is TGTGCCAGCAGTGGACTAGCGGGGGACAATGAGCAGTTCTTC. The encoded protein is CASSGLAGDNEQFF.

The chain employs TRBV7-2 and TRBJ2-7, with TRBD1 matching over 11 bases. Germline V lookup: CDR1 SGHTA, CDR2 FQGNSA. The CDR3 has 14 residues. The J segment lost 5 bases and the V segment lost 7 bases, leaving 7 bases of the junction unmatched. CDR3 residues: CASTKLDRGHEQYF. The CDR3 DNA reads TGTGCCAGCACCAAGTTGGACAGGGGGCACGAGCAGTACTTC. Together with reference TRBV7-2 and TRBJ2-7, the CDR3 gives the full variable domain: GAGVSQSPSNKVTEKGKDVELRCDPISGHTALYWYRQSLGQGLEFLIYFQGNSAPDKSGLPSDRFSAERTGGSVSTLTIQRTQQEDSAVYLCASTKLDRGHEQYFGPGTRLTVT.

V gene TRBV12-5 combines with J gene TRBJ2-7; D tentatively reads TRBD1 or TRBD2 (6 bases each). This CDR3 is 15 amino acids long. The V end lost 0 bases, the J end lost 3 bases, and 12 bases lay between the germline ends. Germline V lookup: CDR1 LGHNT, CDR2 FRNRAP. The CDR3 bases are TGTGCTAGTGGTTTGGTACAAGAGGGGGGCTACGAGCAGTACTTC. Its translation: CASGLVQEGGYEQYF.

This clone came up once. The chain joins TRBV9 to TRBJ2-2; D is unclear. V was pared by 0 bases and J by 0 bases, with 6 bases between. The CDR3 has 15 residues. Germline CDR1 reads SGDLS; CDR2 reads YYNGEE. The CDR3 is CASSVGLTNTGELFF. Here the CDR3 DNA reads TGTGCCAGCAGCGTAGGGTTAACGAACACCGGGGAGCTGTTTTTT.

The gene calls are TRBV28 and TRBJ2-2, with D uncertain. CDR3 size: 15 residues. Trimming removed 2 bases at V and 0 bases at J, with 7 bases between. Germline V gene lookup returns CDR1 MDHEN and CDR2 SYDVKM. The DNA for the CDR3 is TGTGCCAGCAGTTTAGGGCAGGCGAACACCGGGGAGCTGTTTTTT. This sequence encodes CASSLGQANTGELFF.